This entry features one T cell receptor beta chain sequence. Per the study methods: Amplification with reference gene primers provided the estimates of nucleated cell counts. Sequencing used immunoSEQ multiplex PCR; TCRdb keeps in-frame clones, though not all of them. Clone size and the V and J calls come from that table; the DNA yielded D and trimming. Here the sample spans 200,000 to 250,000 clones, around nine tenths being singletons. This specimen comes from a study of blood T cell repertoires in COVID-19. About the research overall: Material from acute and convalescent COVID-19 was sourced from the United States, Italy and Spain.

Germline CDR1 MNHEY, CDR2 SVGEGT. J gave up 3 bases and V 0 bases, and 6 bases lay outside the gene matches. This CDR3 has 18 residues. Input material: peripheral blood. The chain recombines TRBV6-2 or TRBV6-3 with TRBJ2-3, with 13 nucleotides matching TRBD2. This clonotype was obtained from a woman aged 55 to 70 with acute or convalescent COVID-19. In DNA, the CDR3 is TGTGCCAGCAGTTACTCCCCAGGACTAGCGGGGGAAACAGATACGCAGTATTTT. As protein: CASSYSPGLAGETDTQYF.